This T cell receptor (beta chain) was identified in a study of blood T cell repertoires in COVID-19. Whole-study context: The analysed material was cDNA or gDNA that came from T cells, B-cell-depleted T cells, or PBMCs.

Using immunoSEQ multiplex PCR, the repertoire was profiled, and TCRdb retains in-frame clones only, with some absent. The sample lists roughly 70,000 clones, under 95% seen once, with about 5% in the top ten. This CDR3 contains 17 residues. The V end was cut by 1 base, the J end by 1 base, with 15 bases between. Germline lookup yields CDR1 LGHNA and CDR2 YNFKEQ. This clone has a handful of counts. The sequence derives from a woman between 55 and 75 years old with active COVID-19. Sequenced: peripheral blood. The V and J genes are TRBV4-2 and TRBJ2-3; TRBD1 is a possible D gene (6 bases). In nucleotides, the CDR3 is TGTGCCAGCAGCCAAGGGTCTCAGGGGCAGGGCACAGATACGCAGTATTTT. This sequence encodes CASSQGSQGQGTDTQYF.